This T cell receptor (beta chain) came from a study of response to subunit inactivated influenza vaccine. TCRdb recomputed calls from the RT-PCR reads with MiXCR, one row per CDR3 protein. The table includes about 780,000 distinct CDR3 sequences, 18% detected once. Notes on the study in general: After each seasonal influenza vaccination, few new T cells are recruited, the authors suggested.

Details on this clonotype: Antigen: not known.

Germline-derived CDR1 and CDR2 are SGHTA and FQGTGA. The CDR3 spans 15 residues. V was clipped by 5 bases and J by 9 bases; unmatched bases: 9. The receptor was isolated from a man between 45 and 60 years old who received an inactivated influenza vaccine. This chain links TRBV7-3 with TRBJ2-1; the match to TRBD2 covers 11 bases. Sequenced material: PBMCs from blood, taken 5 to 6 days after vaccination. The CDR3 spells CASSPGLAVVGEQFF. The CDR3 coding sequence is TGTGCCAGCAGCCCGGGACTAGCGGTAGTGGGTGAGCAGTTCTTC.